This record covers a single TCR beta chain. Antigen: not known. The PCR made use of 60 Vbeta and 13 Jbeta primers. Sequencing was performed with immunoSEQ multiplex PCR; in TCRdb, only in-frame clones are kept and a portion is missing. There are around 300,000 clones in the sample; 72% occur only once, and around 2% lies in the top ten. This entry comes from a study of cytomegalovirus exposure and HLA in healthy donors. Broader study findings: Most likely, a cluster of highly shared sequence variants arose as a sequencing artifact.

The germline gives CDR1 SEHNR, CDR2 FQNEAQ (reference sequence). The CDR3 has 14 amino acids. Trimming removed 1 base from V and 2 bases from J, with 6 bases in between. The sample was PBMCs. V usage is TRBV7-9 and J usage is TRBJ1-5; D remains unclear. The receptor's source is a female donor in good health and CMV-seronegative. The CDR3 loop reads CASSLETRNQPQHF. The CDR3 bases are TGTGCCAGCAGCTTAGAGACTCGCAATCAGCCCCAGCATTTT. Full variable domain (remainder filled in from reference TRBV7-9 and TRBJ1-5): DTGVSQNPRHKITKRGQNVTFRCDPISEHNRLYWYRQTLGQGPEFLTYFQNEAQLEKSRLLSDRFSAERPKGSFSTLEIQRTEQGDSAMYLCASSLETRNQPQHFGDGTRLSIL.